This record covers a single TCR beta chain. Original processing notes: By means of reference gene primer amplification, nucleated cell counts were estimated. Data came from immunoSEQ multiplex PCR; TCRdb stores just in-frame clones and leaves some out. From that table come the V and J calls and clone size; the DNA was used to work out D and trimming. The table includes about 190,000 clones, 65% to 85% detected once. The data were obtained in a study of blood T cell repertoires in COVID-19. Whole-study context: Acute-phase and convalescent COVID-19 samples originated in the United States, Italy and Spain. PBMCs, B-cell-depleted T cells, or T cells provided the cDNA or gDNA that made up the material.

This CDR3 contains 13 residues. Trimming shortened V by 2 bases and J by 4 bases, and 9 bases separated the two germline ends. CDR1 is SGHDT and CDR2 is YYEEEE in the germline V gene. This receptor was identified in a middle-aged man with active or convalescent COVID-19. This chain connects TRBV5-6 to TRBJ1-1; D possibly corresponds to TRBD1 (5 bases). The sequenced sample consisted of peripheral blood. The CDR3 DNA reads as TGTGCCAGCAGCTTCCCAGGGCTCACTGAAGCTTTCTTT. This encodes CASSFPGLTEAFF.